This passage covers 14 T cell receptor beta chains from one sample sequenced in a study of chemoradiotherapy in HPV16-positive cancers. Measured with immunoSEQ multiplex PCR; TCRdb has only the in-frame clones, and not every one. The sample yields 30,000 or so clones, 89% seen once. The input for sequencing was blood, taken from a patient who underwent chemoradiotherapy. These receptors were obtained from a human donor with HPV-associated anogenital cancer.

This chain uses TRBV30 with TRBJ2-2; TRBD2 matches at 7 bases. The germline V gene encodes CDR1 GTSNPN and CDR2 SVGIG (reference sequence). The CDR3 has 16 residues. V shed 1 base and J 5 bases; nucleotides not matched to a gene: 10. CDR3 sequence reads: CAWSGDGRGRTGELFF. The CDR3 coding sequence is TGTGCCTGGAGTGGGGACGGGCGGGGGAGGACCGGGGAGCTGTTTTTT.

The V call is TRBV6-1, the J call TRBJ2-1, with D possibly TRBD2 on 6 matching bases. The length of the CDR3 is 14 residues. The germline CDR1 and CDR2 sequences are MNHNS and SASEGT. V lost 7 bases and J lost 10, with 20 bases in between. The CDR3 loop reads CASNSGATGREQFF. The CDR3 DNA follows: TGTGCCAGCAATAGCGGAGCCACGGGACGGGAGCAGTTCTTC.

The chain combines TRBV7-9 with TRBJ2-2; tentative D call: TRBD2 (5 bases). V was cut by 4 bases and J by 6 bases, with 12 bases left in between. Per the germline V gene, CDR1 is SEHNR and CDR2 is FQNEAQ (reference sequence). The CDR3 length is 14 residues. The CDR3 DNA follows: TGTGCCAGCAGCTCCCTCACTAGTCCCGGGGAGCTGTTTTTT. It is translated as CASSSLTSPGELFF.

The genes are TRBV5-4 and TRBJ1-1, with 8 bases that match TRBD1. V lost 4 bases to trimming and J lost 2 bases; unmatched junction nucleotides: 4. This CDR3 is built from 14 residues. The V gene's germline CDR1 is SGHNT and CDR2 YYREEE (reference sequence). In nucleotides, the CDR3 is TGTGCCAGCAGCCGGACAGGGATCAACACTGAAGCTTTCTTT. Translated: CASSRTGINTEAFF.

This clone was counted between two and nine times. J is TRBJ2-6 and V is TRBV6-1, with D unclear. The V gene lost 7 bases and the J gene lost 0 bases, with 10 bases spanning the gap. CDR3 size: 15 residues. CDR1 is MNHNS, CDR2 SASEGT, per germline. CDR3 bases: TGTGCCAGCACCCAAGGCAGCTCTGGGGCCAACGTCCTGACTTTC. Translating it yields CASTQGSSGANVLTF.

V and J are TRBV5-4 and TRBJ1-1, with D unclear. CDR1 SGHNT and CDR2 YYREEE come from the germline V gene (reference sequence). CDR3 length: 13 residues. V shed 4 bases and J shed 0 bases, with 7 bases lying between them. The CDR3, as DNA: TGTGCCAGCAGCCCAGAGATGAACACTGAAGCTTTCTTT. It encodes CASSPEMNTEAFF.

This chain connects TRBV6-5 to TRBJ2-1, with 8 bases matching TRBD1. J gave up 4 bases and V 4 bases, and 3 bases lay outside the gene matches. The CDR3 loop spans 14 amino acids. Per the germline V gene, CDR1 is MNHEY and CDR2 is SVGAGI. The CDR3 reads CASSSGQGYNEQFF. Here the CDR3 DNA reads TGTGCCAGCAGTTCCGGACAGGGATACAATGAGCAGTTCTTC.

Comments on this clone: A junction end diverges from the germline sequence, so it may reflect a read error. The genes are TRBV7-3 and TRBJ2-7; 10 bases fit TRBD1. Germline CDR1 is SGHTA and CDR2 is FQGTGA. The CDR3 length is 12 residues. CDR3 coding DNA: TGCCCGGAGTGGACAGGGGGCTACGAGCAGTACTTC. Amino acid sequence: CPEWTGGYEQYF.

The gene calls are TRBV5-4 and TRBJ2-1; 8 bases are a match to TRBD2. CDR3 length equals 15 residues. The germline V gene encodes CDR1 SGHNT and CDR2 YYREEE (reference sequence). J lost 7 bases, V lost 4 bases, and 10 bases had no gene match. DNA for the CDR3: TGTGCCAGCAGCCCGGCCCGAGCGGGAGTAAATGAGCAGTTCTTC. This encodes CASSPARAGVNEQFF.

The chain employs TRBV7-6 and TRBJ1-2, with D perhaps matching TRBD1 (5 bases). Germline V gene sequence: CDR1 SGHVS, CDR2 FNYEAQ. The CDR3 is 16 residues long. Trimming took 5 bases from V and 6 from J, leaving 22 bases between them. This CDR3 is CASSLLRDSGRDGYTF. The CDR3, as DNA: TGTGCCAGCAGCCTCCTTAGGGACTCGGGTCGGGATGGCTACACCTTC.

The rearrangement joins TRBV5-5 to TRBJ2-7; weak D call: TRBD2 (5 bases). CDR3 size: 14 residues. The V gene's germline CDR1 is SGHKS and CDR2 YYEKEE (reference sequence). V dropped 1 base and J dropped 0 bases, with 8 bases sitting between them. CDR3 in DNA: TGTGCCAGCAGCTTGAGTGGGAGCTCCTACGAGCAGTACTTC. Its translation: CASSLSGSSYEQYF.

J is TRBJ1-1 and V is TRBV25-1; D gene ambiguous. CDR3 length: 12 amino acids. Germline-derived CDR1 and CDR2 are MGHDK and SYGVNS. Deletions cut 3 bases from V and 3 bases from J, with 5 bases between. As DNA, the CDR3 is TGTGCCAGCAGTGAGAGGTACACTGAAGCTTTCTTT. Protein: CASSERYTEAFF.

Comments on this clone: Other DNA sequences in this specimen translate into the identical CDR3. The rearrangement joins TRBV7-9 to TRBJ2-1; D gene uncertain. Germline lookup yields CDR1 SEHNR and CDR2 FQNEAQ (reference sequence). The CDR3 extends over 11 amino acids. V was clipped by 2 bases and J by 9 bases, with 5 bases between them. The chain's CDR3 is CASSLSGEQFF. DNA of the CDR3: TGTGCCAGCAGCTTATCTGGTGAGCAGTTCTTC.

This chain connects TRBV2 to TRBJ1-4; D unclear. Trimming left V 7 bases short and J 7 bases short, with 10 bases between. Germline V gene sequence: CDR1 SNHLY, CDR2 FYNNEI. The CDR3 contains 12 residues. The CDR3 DNA reads as TGTGCCAGCAACCGGAATGGTGAAAAACTGTTTTTT. It codes for CASNRNGEKLFF.